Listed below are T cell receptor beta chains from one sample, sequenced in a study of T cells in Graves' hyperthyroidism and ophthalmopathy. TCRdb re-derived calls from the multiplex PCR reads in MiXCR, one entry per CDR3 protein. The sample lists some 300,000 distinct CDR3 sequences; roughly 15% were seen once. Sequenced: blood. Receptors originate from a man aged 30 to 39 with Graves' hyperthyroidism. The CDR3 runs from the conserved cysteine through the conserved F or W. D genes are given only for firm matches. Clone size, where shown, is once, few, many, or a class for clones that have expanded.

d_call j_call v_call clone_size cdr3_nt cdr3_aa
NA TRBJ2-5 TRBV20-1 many TGCAGTGCTAGAGTTAGAGGATTGGCGGGTGTAACCCAGTACTTC CSARVRGLAGVTQYF
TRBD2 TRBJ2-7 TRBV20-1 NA TGCAGTGCGGATTGGCTAGCGGGAGGAGAGTCCTACGAGCAGTACTTC CSADWLAGGESYEQYF
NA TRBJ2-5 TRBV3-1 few TGTGCCAGCAGCCAGGGGTACGCCAGGCCCTTACAAGAGACCCAGTACTTC CASSQGYARPLQETQYF
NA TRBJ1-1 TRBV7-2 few TGTGCCAGCAACCGCGTTAGCGGTTGGAACACTGAAGCTTTCTTT CASNRVSGWNTEAFF
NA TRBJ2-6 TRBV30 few TGTGCCTGGAGTCGCGGGGATTCTGGGGCCAACGTCCTGACTTTC CAWSRGDSGANVLTF
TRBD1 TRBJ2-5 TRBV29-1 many TGCAGCGCCTACGGGACAGGGGGATTGGAGACCCAGTACTTC CSAYGTGGLETQYF
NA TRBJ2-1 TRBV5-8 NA TGTGCCAGCAGCGGCGCGGGACAGTCCTTCTACGAGCAGTTCTTC CASSGAGQSFYEQFF
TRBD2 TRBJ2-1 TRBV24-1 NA TGTGCCACCAGTGATTCGGCGGGAGCATCGGATGAGCAGTTCTTC CATSDSAGASDEQFF
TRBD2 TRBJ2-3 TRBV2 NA TGTGCCAGCAGTGAGGCGAGCGGGGGCTTGAAAAATACGCAGTATTTT CASSEASGGLKNTQYF
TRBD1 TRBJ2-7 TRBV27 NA TGTGCCAGCCGGACAGGGGCGGCCCACGAGCAGTACTTC CASRTGAAHEQYF
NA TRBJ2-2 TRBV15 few TGTGCCACCAGCAGAGATTATTTACCGCCACTAACCGGGGAGCTGTTTTTT CATSRDYLPPLTGELFF
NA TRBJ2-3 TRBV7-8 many TGTGCCAGCAGCACCCGAGCGGATACGCAGTATTTT CASSTRADTQYF
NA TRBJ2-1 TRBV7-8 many TGTGCCAGCAGCCCCCGGATATACAATGAGCAGTTCTTC CASSPRIYNEQFF
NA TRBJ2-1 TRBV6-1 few TGTGCCAGCAGCACCCGGCTAGGGTACAATGAGCAGTTCTTC CASSTRLGYNEQFF
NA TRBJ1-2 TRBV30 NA TGTGCCTGGAGTACCCCGGGGTATGGCTACACCTTC CAWSTPGYGYTF
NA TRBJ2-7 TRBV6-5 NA TGTGCCAGCAGTTACTCGGGGGGAGTTACTTACGAGCAGTACTTC CASSYSGGVTYEQYF
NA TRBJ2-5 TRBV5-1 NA TGCGCCAGCAGCAATTGGAGGGGGGAAGAGACCCAGTACTTC CASSNWRGEETQYF
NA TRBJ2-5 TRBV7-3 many TGTGCCAGCAGCTCCCAGGGTACGGAGACCCAGTACTTC CASSSQGTETQYF
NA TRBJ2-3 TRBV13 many TGTGCCAGCAGCTCCCCGTCGGGGTCAGATACGCAGTATTTT CASSSPSGSDTQYF
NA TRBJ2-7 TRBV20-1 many TGCAGTGCTAGAGGGTCCTTAAACTACGAGCAGTACTTC CSARGSLNYEQYF
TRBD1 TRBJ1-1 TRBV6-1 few TGTGCCAGCAGTATTACCATCTTGACAGGGAAGAATGTTAGAGCTTTCTTT CASSITILTGKNVRAFF
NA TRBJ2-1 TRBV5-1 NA TGCGCCAGCAGCCGGACATTCCAAAGCTCCTACAATGAGCAGTTCTTC CASSRTFQSSYNEQFF
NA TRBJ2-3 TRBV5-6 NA TGTGCCAGCAGCCTCGAAACCGGGACTGCTAGCACAGATACGCAGTATTTT CASSLETGTASTDTQYF
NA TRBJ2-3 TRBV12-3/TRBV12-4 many TGTGCCAGCAGTTTAATTGGACGTGATACGCAGTATTTT CASSLIGRDTQYF
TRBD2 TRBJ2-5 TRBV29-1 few TGCAGCGTTGCTAGCGGGAGGGCCAGGACAAAGTTCGAAAAGACCCAGTACTTC CSVASGRARTKFEKTQYF
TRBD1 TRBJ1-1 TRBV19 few TGTGCCAGTAGTCTGGCGGGGACAGGGGGCCGGAACACTGAAGCTTTCTTT CASSLAGTGGRNTEAFF
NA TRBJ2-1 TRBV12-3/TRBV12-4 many TGTGCCAGTAAAGGGGGGGGCTGGGAGCAGTTCTTC CASKGGGWEQFF
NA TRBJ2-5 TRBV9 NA TGTGCCAGCAGCGTATCGGGGGGCCGGGAGAAAGAGACCCAGTACTTC CASSVSGGREKETQYF
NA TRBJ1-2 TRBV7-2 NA TGTGCCAGCAGCTTAGATAACACAGGCGACTACACCTTC CASSLDNTGDYTF
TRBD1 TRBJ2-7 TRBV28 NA TGTGCCAGCAGTTGGGGGGGGACAGGGAACTACGAGCAGTACTTC CASSWGGTGNYEQYF
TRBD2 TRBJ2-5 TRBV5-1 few TGCGCCAGCAAGGCGGTAGCGGGAGGAGAGACCCAGTACTTC CASKAVAGGETQYF
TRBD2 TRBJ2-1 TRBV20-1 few TGCAGTGTAGCGGGAGGGCCAGGGGAGCAGTTCTTC CSVAGGPGEQFF
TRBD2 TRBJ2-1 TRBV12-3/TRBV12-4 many TGTGCCAGCAGTTCGGGACTAGCCTTCTTCAATGAGCAGTTCTTC CASSSGLAFFNEQFF
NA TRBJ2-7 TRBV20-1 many TGCAGTGCTCTAAAAAGCTGGGAGCAGTACTTC CSALKSWEQYF
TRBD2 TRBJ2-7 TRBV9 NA TGTGCCAGCAGCATATCTAGCGGAGAGGGATACGAGCAGTACTTC CASSISSGEGYEQYF
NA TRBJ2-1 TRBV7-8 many TGTGCCAGCAGCTTAAGGATGGATGAGCAGTTCTTC CASSLRMDEQFF
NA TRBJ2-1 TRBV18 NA TGTGCCAGCTCACCGGGGTCAGGGGAAGTTGGATTCAATGAGCAGTTCTTC CASSPGSGEVGFNEQFF
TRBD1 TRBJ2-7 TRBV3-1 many TGTGCCAGCAGACACCGGGACAGGGGCACCGAGCAGTACTTC CASRHRDRGTEQYF
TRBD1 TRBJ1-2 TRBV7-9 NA TGTGCCAGCAGCTCCCGGACAGGATGGTTCTATGGCTACACCTTC CASSSRTGWFYGYTF
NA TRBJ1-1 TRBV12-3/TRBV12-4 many TGTGCCAGCAGCTTAGCAGGGGTACACACTGAAGCTTTCTTT CASSLAGVHTEAFF
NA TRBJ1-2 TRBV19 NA TGTGCCAGTAGGGTTTCCGGAACTAACTATGGCTACACCTTC CASRVSGTNYGYTF
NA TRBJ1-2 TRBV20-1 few TGCAGTGCTAGAGTCGTAGCAGATGGCTACACCTTC CSARVVADGYTF
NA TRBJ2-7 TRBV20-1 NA TGCAGTGCCAATTCACCTAGGGGGAACTACTACGAGCAGTACTTC CSANSPRGNYYEQYF
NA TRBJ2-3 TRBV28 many TGTGCCAGCAGTTTAGAGATGAGAGCTCCCGGTGAGCAGTATTTT CASSLEMRAPGEQYF
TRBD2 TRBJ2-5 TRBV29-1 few TGCAGCGTGGGGCGGACTAGCGCGGAGACCCAGTACTTC CSVGRTSAETQYF
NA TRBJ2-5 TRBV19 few TGTGCCAGTAGTATAGGGGGGCATCCAGAGACCCAGTACTTC CASSIGGHPETQYF
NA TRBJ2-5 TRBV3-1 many TGTGCCAGCAGCCAAGTTGTAGGGGGGGAGACCCAGTACTTC CASSQVVGGETQYF
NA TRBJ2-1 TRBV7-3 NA TGTGCCAGCAGCATCGGACTCGGGGTCGATGAGCAGTTCTTC CASSIGLGVDEQFF
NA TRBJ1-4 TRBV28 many TGTGCCAGCAGTTTCTCAGGGGATAATGAAAAACTGTTTTTT CASSFSGDNEKLFF
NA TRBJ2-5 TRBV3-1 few TGTGCCAGCAGCCAACCTCGGACGTACCAAGAGACCCAGTACTTC CASSQPRTYQETQYF
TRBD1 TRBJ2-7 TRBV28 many TGTGCCAGCAGTCCCGGGACAGGGCGTTCCTACGAGCAGTACTTC CASSPGTGRSYEQYF
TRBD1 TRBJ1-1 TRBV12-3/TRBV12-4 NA TGTGCCAGCAGTTTCGAACAGGGGTTAGTTGAAGCTTTCTTT CASSFEQGLVEAFF
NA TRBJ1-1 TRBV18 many TGTGCCACCCTACGGGACACGAACACTGAAGCTTTCTTT CATLRDTNTEAFF
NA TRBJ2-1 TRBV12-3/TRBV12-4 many TGTGCCAGCAGTTTAGGTGGAAACCGCAATGAGCAGTTCTTC CASSLGGNRNEQFF
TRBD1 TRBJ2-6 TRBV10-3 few TGTGCCATCAGTGACACCGGGACAGGGTCTGGGGCCAACGTCCTGACTTTC CAISDTGTGSGANVLTF
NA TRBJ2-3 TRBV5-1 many TGCGCCAGCAGCCGCAACACGGAGGCAGATACGCAGTATTTT CASSRNTEADTQYF
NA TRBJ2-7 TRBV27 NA TGTGCCAGCAGTTTATCCCAGGGAATCTCCTACGAGCAGTACTTC CASSLSQGISYEQYF
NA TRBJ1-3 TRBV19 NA TGTGCCAGTAATGGTCGCCGCTCTGGAAACACCATATATTTT CASNGRRSGNTIYF
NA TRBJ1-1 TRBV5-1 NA TGCGCCAGCCTAAGGGACGGTGCGACTGAAGCTTTCTTT CASLRDGATEAFF